This record covers a single T cell receptor beta chain. This entry is derived from a study of blood T cell repertoires in COVID-19. Study-wide background: Samples taken during acute and convalescent COVID-19 were collected in the United States, Italy and Spain. T cells, B-cell-depleted T cells, or PBMCs provided the cDNA or gDNA that served as material.

CDR1 is MNHEY and CDR2 is SMNVEV in the germline V gene (reference sequence). This CDR3 has 15 residues. Trimming removed 3 bases from V and 0 bases from J, with 12 bases in between. In the original processing: From reference gene primer amplification, estimates of nucleated cell counts were derived. Here immunoSEQ multiplex PCR was the method, and the copy in TCRdb shows in-frame clones only, minus some. The V and J calls and clone size were taken over from that table, and D and trimming were inferred from the DNA. The table shows 270,000 or so clones, with 82% occurring only once. This sequence joins TRBV27 and TRBJ2-7, with a possible D match to TRBD2 (5 bases). Sequencing used peripheral blood. This TCR was recovered from a woman aged 18-30 years with acute or convalescent COVID-19. The CDR3 sequence: CASSFLLGSSYEQYF. CDR3 nucleotide sequence: TGTGCCAGCAGTTTCCTCTTGGGGAGCTCCTACGAGCAGTACTTC.